This TCR beta chain originates from a study of T cell repertoires in cytomegalovirus infection. Study information: Both recently identified HLA-C-restricted and well-studied HLA-B-restricted CMV epitopes were used in the study.

Germline V gene data show CDR1 as SGHVS and CDR2 as FQNEAQ. This CDR3 has 16 amino acids. The table lists this clonotype with a count of one. Its antigen is undetermined. A junction end diverges from the germline sequence, so it may reflect a read error. TCRdb used MiXCR to reprocess the reads, holding one entry per CDR3 protein. Of around 750,000 distinct CDR3 sequences listed, 32% are singletons. Sequenced material: cultured CD8+ T cells from PBMCs, taken from culture after CMV antigen stimulation. V is TRBV7-8 and J is TRBJ2-5, with 10 bases aligning to TRBD2. The TCR sequence derives from a human donor in good health (CMV status not recorded). Some clones in this sample may be carry-over from other donors' samples. CDR3 amino acids: CVSSLVGLAEQETQYF. CDR3 nucleotide sequence: TGTGTCAGCAGCTTAGTTGGACTAGCGGAACAAGAGACCCAGTACTTC.